This entry describes one T cell receptor beta chain. The antigen is undetermined. A clone one base away is much larger, so this may be a read error. The CDR3 ends on some other residue instead of the conserved phenylalanine or tryptophan, so this is likely a read error. Next came a second PCR, run for about 6 to 11 cycles, which used a sample-barcoded 5' primer along with a J-beta primer mix. Tags on each cDNA molecule came from a template-switch adaptor with 12 random nucleotides. TCRdb reprocessed the 5' RACE reads via MiXCR and lists one record per CDR3 protein. This sample has 1.5 million to 2 million distinct CDR3 sequences, with 28% found just once. The CDR3 covers 14 residues. The V segment lost 5 bases and the J segment 5 bases; nucleotides outside the gene matches: 8. CDR1 and CDR2 (germline): SGHTA, FQGNSA. The data originate from a study of blood T cells in healthy people across ages. General study results and limits: Versus aged donors, long-lived donors had higher diversity and more naive CD4+ cells. Roughly linearly, TCR beta diversity per million T cells fell as age increased.

Extraction of total RNA produced a minimum of 6 micrograms from each sample. Sequencing used blood. The sequence was collected from a woman in her twenties or thirties in good health. This sequence joins TRBV7-2 and TRBJ1-2; 7 positions match TRBD1. The CDR3 DNA reads as TGTGCCAGCAGCAACCGGGACAGATCTTATGGCTACACCCTC. Encoded protein: CASSNRDRSYGYTL.